Listed below are T cell receptor beta chains from one sample, sequenced in a study of blood T cell repertoires in COVID-19. Some clones are missing from TCRdb's copy, which holds only in-frame ones; the method was immunoSEQ multiplex PCR. Of about 290,000 clones detected, 85% to 90% appear once; the ten largest clones hold approximately 4.6%. The material sequenced was peripheral blood. All receptors come from a man in his forties with acute or convalescent COVID-19. Both conserved end residues are part of each CDR3. Each record gives: V gene, J gene, D gene, clone size, CDR3 protein, CDR3 DNA. D genes are given only for firm matches. Clone size is stated in some rows and not others, as once, few, many or a class when expanded.

V: TRBV7-9
J: TRBJ1-1
D: .
size: .
CDR3: CASSLVDLEMAEAFF
DNA: TGTGCCAGCAGCTTGGTAGATCTCGAGATGGCTGAAGCTTTCTTT

V: TRBV6-5
J: TRBJ1-3
D: .
size: few
CDR3: CASTRDFGNTIYF
DNA: TGTGCCAGCACCCGGGATTTTGGAAACACCATATATTTT

V: TRBV28
J: TRBJ1-6
D: .
size: .
CDR3: CASSPRFSSYNSPLHF
DNA: TGTGCCAGCAGTCCGAGATTTAGCTCCTATAATTCACCCCTCCACTTT

V: TRBV10-1
J: TRBJ1-1
D: TRBD1
size: .
CDR3: CASSGEGQGPDEAFF
DNA: TGCGCCAGCAGTGGAGAGGGACAGGGGCCCGATGAAGCTTTCTTT

V: TRBV29-1
J: TRBJ1-2
D: .
size: .
CDR3: CSVFVGGYTF
DNA: TGCAGCGTCTTCGTCGGTGGCTACACCTTC

V: TRBV12-3/TRBV12-4
J: TRBJ1-1
D: .
size: .
CDR3: CASSSAGTEAFF
DNA: TGTGCCAGCAGTTCTGCCGGCACTGAAGCTTTCTTT

V: TRBV24-1
J: TRBJ1-5
D: .
size: .
CDR3: CATSETGRSQHF
DNA: TGTGCCACCAGTGAGACGGGTCGGTCCCAGCATTTT

V: TRBV12-5
J: TRBJ1-1
D: TRBD1
size: .
CDR3: CASGPRTGNTEAFF
DNA: TGTGCTAGTGGTCCAAGGACAGGGAACACTGAAGCTTTCTTT

V: TRBV20-1
J: TRBJ1-2
D: .
size: .
CDR3: CGSVQRYGYTF
DNA: TGCGGATCGGTGCAGCGCTATGGCTACACCTTC

V: TRBV11-2
J: TRBJ2-5
D: .
size: .
CDR3: CASSTRGETQYF
DNA: TGTGCCAGCAGCACCAGGGGAGAGACCCAGTACTTC

V: TRBV10-1
J: TRBJ2-7
D: TRBD1
size: .
CDR3: CATRPGQGPYEQYF
DNA: TGCGCCACCAGACCGGGACAGGGACCTTACGAGCAGTACTTC

V: TRBV3-1/TRBV3-2
J: TRBJ2-7
D: TRBD1
size: once
CDR3: CASSSQGAHEQYF
DNA: TGTGCCAGCAGCTCGCAGGGGGCTCACGAGCAGTACTTC

V: TRBV7-2
J: TRBJ2-1
D: TRBD2
size: .
CDR3: CASSSGGASGQFF
DNA: TGTGCCAGCAGCTCCGGGGGGGCTAGCGGGCAGTTCTTC

V: TRBV6-6
J: TRBJ2-2
D: .
size: .
CDR3: CASSARVDTGELFF
DNA: TGTGCCAGCAGTGCCAGGGTTGACACCGGGGAGCTGTTTTTT

V: TRBV5-1
J: TRBJ2-1
D: .
size: .
CDR3: CASSLFSTGDEQFF
DNA: TGCGCCAGCAGCCTTTTTTCGACAGGCGATGAGCAGTTCTTC

V: TRBV5-1
J: TRBJ2-3
D: .
size: .
CDR3: CASSIVPGTDTQYF
DNA: TGCGCCAGCAGCATAGTCCCAGGGACAGATACGCAGTATTTT

V: TRBV11-2
J: TRBJ1-4
D: .
size: .
CDR3: CASSLRGGLTNEKLFF
DNA: TGTGCCAGCAGCTTAAGGGGAGGGTTAACTAATGAAAAACTGTTTTTT

V: TRBV9
J: TRBJ1-4
D: .
size: .
CDR3: CASSASGSTNEKLFF
DNA: TGTGCCAGCAGCGCTAGCGGGTCGACTAATGAAAAACTGTTTTTT

V: TRBV5-4
J: TRBJ2-6
D: .
size: .
CDR3: CASSLDGGRLGANVLTF
DNA: TGTGCCAGCAGCTTGGATGGGGGGAGGCTTGGGGCCAACGTCCTGACTTTC

V: TRBV7-9
J: TRBJ1-1
D: TRBD1
size: .
CDR3: CASSLPPGQGRPEAFF
DNA: TGTGCCAGCAGCCTACCCCCGGGACAGGGGAGACCTGAAGCTTTCTTT

V: TRBV6-5
J: TRBJ2-7
D: TRBD2
size: .
CDR3: CASTPSGGASYEQYF
DNA: TGTGCCAGCACTCCCAGCGGGGGGGCCTCCTACGAGCAGTACTTC

V: TRBV23-1
J: TRBJ2-3
D: TRBD1
size: .
CDR3: CASSQSPPAGTATSTDTQYF
DNA: TGCGCCAGCAGTCAATCCCCCCCGGCCGGGACAGCCACTTCCACAGATACGCAGTATTTT

V: TRBV6-4
J: TRBJ1-5
D: TRBD1
size: .
CDR3: CASSAGTGLNQPQHF
DNA: TGTGCCAGCAGTGCCGGGACAGGCCTCAATCAGCCCCAGCATTTT

V: TRBV5-1
J: TRBJ2-2
D: .
size: .
CDR3: CASSFYRANTGELFF
DNA: TGCGCCAGCAGCTTTTACAGAGCGAACACCGGGGAGCTGTTTTTT

V: TRBV6-6
J: TRBJ2-1
D: .
size: once
CDR3: CASSPVDNEQFF
DNA: TGTGCCAGCAGTCCCGTCGACAATGAGCAGTTCTTC

V: TRBV4-1
J: TRBJ1-5
D: .
size: .
CDR3: CASSQDRGQPQHF
DNA: TGCGCCAGCAGCCAAGATAGGGGTCAGCCCCAGCATTTT

V: TRBV3-1/TRBV3-2
J: TRBJ1-2
D: .
size: .
CDR3: CASSQWALYGYTF
DNA: TGTGCCAGCAGCCAATGGGCCCTCTATGGCTACACCTTC

V: TRBV24-1
J: TRBJ1-2
D: .
size: .
CDR3: CATSDPAGRGGYTF
DNA: TGTGCCACCAGTGATCCGGCAGGGAGGGGTGGCTACACCTTC

V: TRBV30
J: TRBJ2-3
D: .
size: once
CDR3: CAWSLQRTTDTQYF
DNA: TGTGCCTGGAGTCTCCAGCGGACTACAGATACGCAGTATTTT

V: TRBV15
J: TRBJ1-1
D: TRBD1
size: .
CDR3: CATSNGTGIRGAFF
DNA: TGTGCCACCAGCAACGGGACAGGGATCCGGGGAGCTTTCTTT

V: TRBV3-1/TRBV3-2
J: TRBJ2-3
D: TRBD2
size: .
CDR3: CASSPRRGATDTQYF
DNA: TGTGCCAGCAGCCCCAGGCGGGGGGCCACAGATACGCAGTATTTT

V: TRBV7-9
J: TRBJ1-2
D: .
size: .
CDR3: CASSLTTNGYTF
DNA: TGTGCCAGCAGCTTAACAACGAATGGCTACACCTTC

V: TRBV5-1
J: TRBJ1-1
D: .
size: few
CDR3: CASSLDLWQGPNTEAFF
DNA: TGCGCCAGCAGCTTGGATCTCTGGCAGGGGCCGAACACTGAAGCTTTCTTT

V: TRBV18
J: TRBJ2-3
D: TRBD1
size: .
CDR3: CASSPRGQGGTDTQYF
DNA: TGTGCCAGCTCTCCGCGTGGACAGGGGGGTACAGATACGCAGTATTTT

V: TRBV12-3/TRBV12-4
J: TRBJ1-1
D: .
size: .
CDR3: CASSFAGEAFF
DNA: TGTGCCAGCAGTTTTGCCGGGGAAGCTTTCTTT

V: TRBV28
J: TRBJ1-4
D: .
size: once
CDR3: CASSRRGVRGNEKLFF
DNA: TGTGCCAGCAGCCGCCGTGGAGTGCGGGGTAATGAAAAACTGTTTTTT

V: TRBV5-1
J: TRBJ1-6
D: .
size: few
CDR3: CASSFTYGDSPLHF
DNA: TGCGCCAGCAGCTTTACGTATGGAGATTCACCCCTCCACTTT

V: TRBV11-2
J: TRBJ1-4
D: .
size: .
CDR3: CASSLGYSGGSNEKLFF
DNA: TGTGCCAGCAGCTTAGGTTATAGTGGCGGATCTAATGAAAAACTGTTTTTT

V: TRBV15
J: TRBJ2-3
D: .
size: .
CDR3: CATSRDRSSGGTDTQYF
DNA: TGTGCCACCAGCAGAGATCGTAGTAGCGGCGGGACAGATACGCAGTATTTT

V: TRBV30
J: TRBJ2-3
D: TRBD2
size: .
CDR3: CAWSVAGGIDTQYF
DNA: TGTGCCTGGAGTGTGGCGGGGGGAATAGATACGCAGTATTTT

V: TRBV6-5
J: TRBJ2-7
D: TRBD1
size: .
CDR3: CASSLGQYYEQYF
DNA: TGTGCCAGCAGCCTGGGACAGTACTACGAGCAGTACTTC

V: TRBV30
J: TRBJ1-5
D: .
size: .
CDR3: CAWSTAGGQPQHF
DNA: TGTGCCTGGAGTACGGCAGGCGGGCAGCCCCAGCATTTT

V: TRBV6-1
J: TRBJ1-2
D: TRBD1
size: .
CDR3: CASSEGTGPVGYTF
DNA: TGTGCCAGCAGTGAAGGGACAGGACCCGTCGGCTACACCTTC

V: TRBV3-1/TRBV3-2
J: TRBJ2-7
D: TRBD2
size: .
CDR3: CASSPLAAYEQYF
DNA: TGTGCCAGCAGCCCGCTAGCGGCTTACGAGCAGTACTTC

V: TRBV28
J: TRBJ1-1
D: .
size: .
CDR3: CASSFMDRNTEAFF
DNA: TGTGCCAGCAGTTTTATGGACAGGAACACTGAAGCTTTCTTT

V: TRBV3-1/TRBV3-2
J: TRBJ1-1
D: TRBD1
size: .
CDR3: CASSRGGTGGTEAFF
DNA: TGTGCCAGCAGCCGAGGAGGGACAGGGGGTACTGAAGCTTTCTTT

V: TRBV5-1
J: TRBJ2-1
D: TRBD1
size: once
CDR3: CASSPQGGSYNEQFF
DNA: TGCGCCAGCAGCCCACAGGGGGGATCCTACAATGAGCAGTTCTTC

V: TRBV7-2
J: TRBJ1-1
D: .
size: .
CDR3: CASSFNYISGTEAFF
DNA: TGTGCCAGCAGCTTTAATTACATTTCGGGCACTGAAGCTTTCTTT

V: TRBV30
J: TRBJ2-7
D: .
size: .
CDR3: CAWSGGGPGDEQYF
DNA: TGTGCCTGGAGTGGCGGGGGCCCCGGGGACGAGCAGTACTTC

V: TRBV10-1
J: TRBJ1-5
D: TRBD1
size: .
CDR3: CATRTGRRLVSQPQHF
DNA: TGCGCCACGAGGACAGGGAGGAGGTTAGTAAGTCAGCCCCAGCATTTT

V: TRBV11-2
J: TRBJ1-1
D: .
size: .
CDR3: CASSRPTGNTEAFF
DNA: TGTGCCAGCAGCCGCCCGACAGGGAACACTGAAGCTTTCTTT

V: TRBV5-1
J: TRBJ2-1
D: .
size: .
CDR3: CASSSHSPGAYNEQFF
DNA: TGCGCCAGCAGCTCCCATTCACCGGGAGCCTACAATGAGCAGTTCTTC

V: TRBV2
J: TRBJ1-5
D: TRBD1
size: .
CDR3: CASSEGGPGQGNQPQHF
DNA: TGTGCCAGCAGTGAAGGGGGACCGGGACAGGGGAATCAGCCCCAGCATTTT

V: TRBV19
J: TRBJ1-2
D: .
size: .
CDR3: CASSLERESQGYTF
DNA: TGTGCCAGTAGCCTGGAGAGGGAGTCGCAGGGCTACACCTTC

V: TRBV4-2
J: TRBJ2-3
D: .
size: .
CDR3: CASSLFDSPDTQYF
DNA: TGTGCCAGCAGCCTTTTCGACAGCCCAGATACGCAGTATTTT